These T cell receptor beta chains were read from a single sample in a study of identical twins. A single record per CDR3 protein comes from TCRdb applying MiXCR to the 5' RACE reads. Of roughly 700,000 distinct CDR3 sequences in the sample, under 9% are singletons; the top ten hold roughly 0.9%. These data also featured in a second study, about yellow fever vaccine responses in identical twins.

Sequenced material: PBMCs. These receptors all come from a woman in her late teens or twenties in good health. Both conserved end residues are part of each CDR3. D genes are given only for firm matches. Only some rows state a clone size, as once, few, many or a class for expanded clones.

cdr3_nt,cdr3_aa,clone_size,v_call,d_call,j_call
TGTGCCAGCAGTTTACCGGGACAGGGTCCAGATACGCAGTATTTT,CASSLPGQGPDTQYF,few,TRBV28,TRBD1,TRBJ2-3
TGTGCCAGCAGTGTGACAGGGCTTGGCAATCAGCCCCAGCATTTT,CASSVTGLGNQPQHF,NA,TRBV6-1,TRBD1,TRBJ1-5
TGCAGTGCTAGACGCCGGGAGAGTGAGCAGTTCTTC,CSARRRESEQFF,medium-sized,TRBV20-1,NA,TRBJ2-1
TGTGCCATCAGTGAAAAGAAGGCAGCCGGGACTAGTATCGATGAGCAGTTCTTC,CAISEKKAAGTSIDEQFF,NA,TRBV10-3,TRBD2,TRBJ2-1
TGTGCCAGCAGTTTTAGCCGGATCGAGCAGTACTTC,CASSFSRIEQYF,NA,TRBV6-2/TRBV6-3,NA,TRBJ2-7
TGTGCCAGTAGTACAATAGCGGGAGGGCCTGGTGAGCAGTTCTTC,CASSTIAGGPGEQFF,few,TRBV19,TRBD2,TRBJ2-1
TGCAGTGCTACTTTAGCGGGAGGGGGGTACGAGCAGTACTTC,CSATLAGGGYEQYF,NA,TRBV20-1,TRBD2,TRBJ2-7
TGTGCCAGCAGCCAAGATTGGTGGGAGTATGAGCAGTTCTTC,CASSQDWWEYEQFF,few,TRBV3-1,NA,TRBJ2-1
TGTGCCAGCAGTGAACGGTTTGAAGCTTTCTTT,CASSERFEAFF,NA,TRBV25-1,NA,TRBJ1-1
TGCGCCAGCAGCTTCCATACCAGACAGGAGAGCACCGGGGAGCTGTTTTTT,CASSFHTRQESTGELFF,many,TRBV5-1,NA,TRBJ2-2
TGCAGTGCTAGACGGCCCGCTAGCGGCAGCACAGATACGCAGTATTTT,CSARRPASGSTDTQYF,many,TRBV20-1,TRBD2,TRBJ2-3
TGTGCCAGCAGCCAGGAAACGGGGAGAAGGGACCAAGAGACCCAGTACTTC,CASSQETGRRDQETQYF,NA,TRBV3-1,NA,TRBJ2-5
TGCAGTGCTAGAGATGAGGGACTAGCGATCACAGATACGCAGTATTTT,CSARDEGLAITDTQYF,NA,TRBV20-1,TRBD2,TRBJ2-3
TGCAGCGTTGAAACCGCCGGGACAGGGGGTGGCTATGGCTACACCTTC,CSVETAGTGGGYGYTF,few,TRBV29-1,TRBD1,TRBJ1-2
TGTGCCAGCAGTTTACTAGCCCTCGGTGAGCAGTTCTTC,CASSLLALGEQFF,many,TRBV12-3/TRBV12-4,NA,TRBJ2-1
TGTGCCAGCGAACCGACTAGCGGGACCACCGGGGAGCTGTTTTTT,CASEPTSGTTGELFF,few,TRBV6-1,TRBD2,TRBJ2-2
TGCGCCAGCAGCCAAGATCCCGACACCGGGGAGCTGTTTTTT,CASSQDPDTGELFF,NA,TRBV4-3,NA,TRBJ2-2
TGCGCCAGCAGCTTGGTCCGCTCCGGGGCCAACGTCCTGACTTTC,CASSLVRSGANVLTF,few,TRBV5-1,NA,TRBJ2-6
TGTGCCAGCAGCTCAAACACCGGCGGTGGTTCACCCCTCCACTTT,CASSSNTGGGSPLHF,many,TRBV7-8,NA,TRBJ1-6
TGCGCCAGCAGCTTGGAAAGACCCCAAGAGACCCAGTACTTC,CASSLERPQETQYF,many,TRBV5-1,NA,TRBJ2-5
TGTGCCAGCAGTGTAAGTGGCTACGAGCAGTACTTC,CASSVSGYEQYF,many,TRBV2,NA,TRBJ2-7
TGCAGTGCGCCTCCGGGACAGGGTCTGGGAGAGCAGTACTTC,CSAPPGQGLGEQYF,few,TRBV20-1,TRBD1,TRBJ2-7
TGTGCCAGCTCTCCTGGGGTTAATCTTGCGTACGAGCAGTACTTC,CASSPGVNLAYEQYF,NA,TRBV7-9,NA,TRBJ2-7